These 8 T cell receptor beta chains share one sample of origin, sequenced in a study of high-grade serous ovarian cancer treatment subgroups. Measured with immunoSEQ multiplex PCR; TCRdb has only the in-frame clones, and not every one. The table lists 10,000 to 15,000 clones, 88% of them singletons. Tumor samples were taken before definitive surgery or chemotherapy. The sample comprised tumor tissue. Receptors were obtained from a human donor with high-grade serous ovarian cancer.

The chain employs TRBV6-1 and TRBJ2-7, with D unclear. The CDR3 spans 13 residues. Germline V CDR1 and CDR2: MNHNS, SASEGT. Trimming left V 5 bases short and J 2 bases short, with 10 bases between. The CDR3 here is CASSSARPYEQYF. CDR3 sequence (DNA): TGTGCCAGCAGTTCAGCCCGTCCCTACGAGCAGTACTTC.

This chain links TRBV7-6 with TRBJ2-5; TRBD2 agrees at 7 bases. Germline V gives CDR1 SGHVS, CDR2 FNYEAQ. The CDR3 length is 16 residues. Trimming took 0 bases from V and 2 from J; bases not matched to a gene: 6. In DNA form, the CDR3 reads TGTGCCAGCAGCTTAGCTGGGGGGGTAGGGCAAGAGACCCAGTACTTC. Translation: CASSLAGGVGQETQYF.

V usage is TRBV29-1 and J usage is TRBJ2-1; 8 positions agree with TRBD2. Germline assignment: CDR1 SQVTM and CDR2 ANQGSEA. V trimming: 8 bases; J trimming: 7 bases; junction bases outside the gene matches: 1. The CDR3 covers 10 residues. CDR3 region: CSSGGNEQFF. CDR3 sequence (DNA): TGCAGCTCGGGAGGGAATGAGCAGTTCTTC.

The rearrangement uses TRBV6-5 and TRBJ2-7; D remains ambiguous. Germline CDR1 is MNHEY and CDR2 is SVGAGI. V was cut by 6 bases and J by 6 bases, with 18 bases left in between. CDR3 length equals 14 residues. CDR3 DNA sequence: TGTGCCAGCAGACCCAACCGACTGCGCCCCGAGCAGTACTTC. This sequence encodes CASRPNRLRPEQYF.

The chain carries TRBV14 and TRBJ2-3; 8 nucleotides match TRBD2. V dropped 8 bases and J dropped 1; count of bases not matched to a gene: 8. The CDR3 is 15 residues long. The germline V gene encodes CDR1 SGHDN and CDR2 FVKESK. The CDR3, as DNA: TGTGCCAGCCCCCAGCCGACTAGCGGCACAGATACGCAGTATTTT. This gives the protein CASPQPTSGTDTQYF.

The chain combines TRBV11-3 with TRBJ2-2; D unresolved. V was shortened by 0 bases and J by 5 bases, with 7 bases between the two germline ends. Germline V gene data show CDR1 as SGHNT and CDR2 as YENEEA. CDR3 length: 14 amino acids. CDR3 loop: CASSLDFRTGELFF. The CDR3 nucleotides are TGTGCCAGCAGCTTAGATTTTCGGACCGGGGAGCTGTTTTTT.

The chain links TRBV7-2 to TRBJ1-1, with D tentatively TRBD1 (5 bases). The V end lost 1 base, the J end lost 5 bases, and 8 bases lay between the germline ends. The CDR3 spans 13 residues. Germline V CDR1 and CDR2: SGHTA, FQGNSA. CDR3 amino acids: CASSLVEGTEAFF. The CDR3 bases are TGTGCCAGCAGCTTAGTTGAGGGGACTGAAGCTTTCTTT.

Notes on this clone: The junction departs from germline at one end; a sequencing error may be responsible. The chain employs TRBV6-6 and TRBJ1-1, with D perhaps matching TRBD1 (5 bases). The CDR3 spans 14 residues. Germline V gene sequence: CDR1 MNHNY, CDR2 SVGAGI (reference sequence). The CDR3 loop is CASSYSGQGRPGLF. In DNA form, the CDR3 reads TGTGCCAGCAGTTACAGCGGGCAGGGACGGCCTGGATTATTT.